The TCR beta chain described here comes from a study of blood T cell repertoires in COVID-19. Study-level information: Samples representing acute and convalescent COVID-19 were sourced from the United States, Italy and Spain.

Those who participated ranged in age from roughly 18 to 95 years and resided in 24 US areas. The method was immunoSEQ multiplex PCR; TCRdb's version includes in-frame clones alone and lacks a portion of them. This table holds 220,000 or so clones, 65% to 85% found once. Germline V lookup: CDR1 LGHDT, CDR2 YNNKEL (reference sequence). Between the trimmed V and J ends, which lost 2 bases and 1 base, there was a span of 14 bases. The CDR3 sequence is 16 residues long. Sequencing input: PBMCs or T cells enriched from blood (not recorded which). The chain recombines TRBV3-1 (or the pseudogene TRBV3-2) with TRBJ1-1; D uncertain. This receptor was obtained from a woman in her thirties or forties who had recovered from COVID-19. DNA for the CDR3: TGTGCCAGCAGCCAACAGAGGACCGGAGGGAACACTGAAGCTTTCTTT. Protein sequence: CASSQQRTGGNTEAFF.